A selection of T cell receptor beta chains follows, all from one sample in a study of PD-L1 blockade in urothelial cancer. Libraries were prepared by immunoSEQ multiplex PCR; TCRdb keeps only in-frame clonotypes and omits some of them. The data contain around 130,000 clones, about four fifths of them singletons. Specimen: PBMCs, collected around atezolizumab (anti-PD-L1) treatment. The receptor source for this set is a man between 45 and 60 years old with urothelial cancer. CDR3s leave out the opening cysteine and the closing phenylalanine or tryptophan. Fields, in order: J gene, V gene, CDR3 protein.

TRBJ1-5,TRBV30,AWGASEPQH
TRBJ2-7,TRBV6-1,ASSSGTRTGQY
TRBJ1-5,TRBV28,ASRTGMGDQPQH
TRBJ1-2,TRBV30,AWSVPPLTGPNT
TRBJ1-2,TRBV27,ASSPSGWRGYT
TRBJ2-2,TRBV7-3,ASSLQGSGSLTGELF
TRBJ1-1,TRBV7-9,ASSSQAGEKNTEAF
TRBJ2-7,TRBV7-8,ASSLASFRTLRHEQY
TRBJ2-1,TRBV7-9,ASSPRPGTGKGNEQF
TRBJ1-4,TRBV5-5,ASSAYRGNEKLF
TRBJ2-2,TRBV19,ASSATDRGRIGELF
TRBJ1-1,TRBV18,ASSLVRGADTEAF
TRBJ1-4,TRBV6-1,ASSKDGGRNEKLF
TRBJ2-1,TRBV11-2,ASSPTSGADNEQF
TRBJ2-1,TRBV25-1,ASSPYSGGYNEQF
TRBJ2-1,TRBV10-3,AIKDSTNNEQF
TRBJ1-2,TRBV10-3,ASSRDRENYGYT
TRBJ2-5,TRBV30,AWSPGLAGGRYQETQY
TRBJ2-7,TRBV4-1,ASSPTAGNYEQY
TRBJ2-7,TRBV29-1,SGRDRGYEQY
TRBJ1-4,TRBV30,AWRRHGTGFEKLF
TRBJ2-1,TRBV11-2,ASSLEGRGIIDEQF